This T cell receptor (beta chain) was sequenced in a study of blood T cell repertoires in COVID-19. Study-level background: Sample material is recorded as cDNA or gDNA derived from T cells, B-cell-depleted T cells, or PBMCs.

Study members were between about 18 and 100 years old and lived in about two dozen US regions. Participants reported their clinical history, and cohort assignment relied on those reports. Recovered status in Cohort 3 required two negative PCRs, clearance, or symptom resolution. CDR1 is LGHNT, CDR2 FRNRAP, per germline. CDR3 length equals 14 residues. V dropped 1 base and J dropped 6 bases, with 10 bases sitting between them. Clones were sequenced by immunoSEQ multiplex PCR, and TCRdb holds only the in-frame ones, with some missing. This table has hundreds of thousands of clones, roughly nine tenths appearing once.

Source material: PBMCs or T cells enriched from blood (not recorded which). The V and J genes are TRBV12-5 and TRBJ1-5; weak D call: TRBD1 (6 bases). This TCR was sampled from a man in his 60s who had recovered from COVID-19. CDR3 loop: CASGLDRVVQPQHF. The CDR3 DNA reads TGTGCTAGTGGTTTGGACAGGGTAGTTCAGCCCCAGCATTTT.